This T cell receptor (beta chain) was retrieved from a study of graft-versus-host responses after intestinal transplantation. On the study more broadly: Among the recipients, all got anti-thymocyte globulin induction and then tacrolimus and steroids for about three years. Whole-study results and caveats: Within the allografts of patients who had graft-donor T cell macrochimerism, graft-versus-host to host-versus-graft clonal ratios were high.

Sequencing used immunoSEQ multiplex PCR; TCRdb keeps in-frame clones, though not all of them. The sample holds about 92,000 clones; about 93% are singletons and the top ten take roughly 6%. A word on this clone: The antigen is not known. Other DNA sequences in this specimen translate into the identical CDR3.

Trimming shortened V by 3 bases and J by 0 bases, and 6 bases separated the two germline ends. Looked up from germline, CDR1 is SEHNR and CDR2 is FQNEAQ (reference sequence). The CDR3 extends over 13 amino acids. This receptor was identified in a human donor who received an intestinal transplant. Sequencing was performed on unstimulated CD8+ T cells sorted from spleen or lymph node cells, taken before intestinal transplant. The genes are TRBV7-9 and TRBJ2-7; D is unresolved. CDR3 in DNA: TGTGCCAGCAGCTTTGGCGGCTCCTACGAGCAGTACTTC. Residues: CASSFGGSYEQYF.